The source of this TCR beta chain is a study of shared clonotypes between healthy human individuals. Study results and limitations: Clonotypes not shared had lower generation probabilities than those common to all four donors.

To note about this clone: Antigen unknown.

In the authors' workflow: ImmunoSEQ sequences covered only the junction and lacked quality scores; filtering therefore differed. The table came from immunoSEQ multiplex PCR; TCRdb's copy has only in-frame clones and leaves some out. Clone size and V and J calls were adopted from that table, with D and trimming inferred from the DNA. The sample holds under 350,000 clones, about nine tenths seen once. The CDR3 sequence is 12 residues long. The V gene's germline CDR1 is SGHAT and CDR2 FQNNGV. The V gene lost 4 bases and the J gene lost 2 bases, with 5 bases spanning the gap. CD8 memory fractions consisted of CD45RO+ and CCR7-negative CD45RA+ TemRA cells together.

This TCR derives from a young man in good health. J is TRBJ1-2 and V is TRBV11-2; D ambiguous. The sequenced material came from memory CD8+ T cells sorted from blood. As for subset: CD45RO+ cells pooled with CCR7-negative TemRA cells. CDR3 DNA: TGTGCCAGCAGCTCTTCGAACTATGGCTACACCTTC. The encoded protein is CASSSSNYGYTF. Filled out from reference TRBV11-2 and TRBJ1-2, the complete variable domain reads EAGVAQSPRYKIIEKRQSVAFWCNPISGHATLYWYQQILGQGPKLLIQFQNNGVVDDSQLPKDRFSAERLKGVDSTLKIQPAKLEDSAVYLCASSSSNYGYTFGSGTRLTVV.